This is a list of T cell receptor beta chains from one sample in a study of blood T cell repertoires in COVID-19. Profiled with immunoSEQ multiplex PCR; TCRdb holds only in-frame clones, not every one. Found here are some 93,000 clones, over 75% of them singletons; the top ten hold under 4.5%. The sequenced material came from peripheral blood. These receptor sequences come from a man in his sixties with acute or convalescent COVID-19. CDR3s include the opening cysteine and the closing phenylalanine or tryptophan. D genes are given only for firm matches. The listing skips clone size in some rows; elsewhere it reads once, few, many or a size class.

CDR3nt: TGCAGCGAACGACAGTCCTACAATGAGCAGTTCTTC; CDR3aa: CSERQSYNEQFF; v_gene: TRBV29-1; abundance: medium-sized; d_gene: -; j_gene: TRBJ2-1
CDR3nt: TGTGCCAGCTCACCCGAACAGGGTTATCAGCCCCAGCATTTT; CDR3aa: CASSPEQGYQPQHF; v_gene: TRBV18; abundance: -; d_gene: -; j_gene: TRBJ1-5
CDR3nt: TGTGCCTGGAGTGTACGGAAGCGGGAGTGGCGAGAGACCCAGTACTTC; CDR3aa: CAWSVRKREWRETQYF; v_gene: TRBV30; abundance: once; d_gene: TRBD2; j_gene: TRBJ2-5
CDR3nt: TGTGCCAGCAGTCCCCGCAGCCAAGAGACCCAGTACTTC; CDR3aa: CASSPRSQETQYF; v_gene: TRBV12-3/TRBV12-4; abundance: -; d_gene: -; j_gene: TRBJ2-5
CDR3nt: TGTGCCACCAGCAGAGATGGAGGAAGAGCCGAGCAGTACTTC; CDR3aa: CATSRDGGRAEQYF; v_gene: TRBV15; abundance: -; d_gene: -; j_gene: TRBJ2-7
CDR3nt: TGTGCCAGTAGCACGGGACGCGAAAAGGGGGCCGAGCAGTACTTC; CDR3aa: CASSTGREKGAEQYF; v_gene: TRBV19; abundance: -; d_gene: TRBD1; j_gene: TRBJ2-7
CDR3nt: TGTGCCAGCAGGCAGGGGGCGCAGCCGACAGATACGCAGTATTTT; CDR3aa: CASRQGAQPTDTQYF; v_gene: TRBV6-5; abundance: -; d_gene: TRBD1; j_gene: TRBJ2-3
CDR3nt: TGCAGTGCTAGTCGGCTAGCGGGAGGGCCGTCCGGGGAGCAGTACTTC; CDR3aa: CSASRLAGGPSGEQYF; v_gene: TRBV20-1; abundance: -; d_gene: TRBD2; j_gene: TRBJ2-7
CDR3nt: TGTGCCAGCAGTCAAGGCAGACAGAATGAAAAACTGTTTTTT; CDR3aa: CASSQGRQNEKLFF; v_gene: TRBV27; abundance: -; d_gene: -; j_gene: TRBJ1-4
CDR3nt: TGTGCCAGCCGGGGAGGGAATTCACCCCTCCACTTT; CDR3aa: CASRGGNSPLHF; v_gene: TRBV7-2; abundance: -; d_gene: -; j_gene: TRBJ1-6
CDR3nt: TGTGCCAGCAGCCCCGTAACAGGGGGCTTTGGCTACACCTTC; CDR3aa: CASSPVTGGFGYTF; v_gene: TRBV11-1; abundance: -; d_gene: TRBD1; j_gene: TRBJ1-2
CDR3nt: TGCGCCAGCAGCTTGGATGGGGGGACGAGCAATGAGCAGTTCTTC; CDR3aa: CASSLDGGTSNEQFF; v_gene: TRBV5-1; abundance: once; d_gene: -; j_gene: TRBJ2-1
CDR3nt: TGCAGTGTCACAGGGGTCACTGAAGCTTTCTTT; CDR3aa: CSVTGVTEAFF; v_gene: TRBV20-1; abundance: -; d_gene: TRBD1; j_gene: TRBJ1-1
CDR3nt: TGCAGCGTTGGGGGCCGAACTGAGCAGTTCTTC; CDR3aa: CSVGGRTEQFF; v_gene: TRBV29-1; abundance: -; d_gene: -; j_gene: TRBJ2-1
CDR3nt: TGCGCCAGCAGCGGAGGACTAGCGGGGGACTCTTCCTACGAGCAGTACTTC; CDR3aa: CASSGGLAGDSSYEQYF; v_gene: TRBV5-1; abundance: -; d_gene: TRBD2; j_gene: TRBJ2-7
CDR3nt: TGTGCCAGCAGTTCTTCTATCACTAACTATGGCTACACCTTC; CDR3aa: CASSSSITNYGYTF; v_gene: TRBV6-5; abundance: -; d_gene: -; j_gene: TRBJ1-2
CDR3nt: TGTGCCAGCGCAAGACAGCAAAATGAAAAACTGTTTTTT; CDR3aa: CASARQQNEKLFF; v_gene: TRBV12-3/TRBV12-4; abundance: -; d_gene: -; j_gene: TRBJ1-4
CDR3nt: TGTGCCAGCAGTGTAGACTATTCAGGGGGCGTTTTTGGCTACACCTTC; CDR3aa: CASSVDYSGGVFGYTF; v_gene: TRBV6-1; abundance: -; d_gene: TRBD1; j_gene: TRBJ1-2
CDR3nt: TGCGCCAGCAGCAACGGACAGGGTGGCACTGAAGCTTTCTTT; CDR3aa: CASSNGQGGTEAFF; v_gene: TRBV5-1; abundance: -; d_gene: TRBD1; j_gene: TRBJ1-1
CDR3nt: TGCGCCAGCAGCCAAGCCGGGAACCAAGAGACCCAGTACTTC; CDR3aa: CASSQAGNQETQYF; v_gene: TRBV4-3; abundance: -; d_gene: -; j_gene: TRBJ2-5
CDR3nt: TGTGCCAGCAGCAACAGTAATTCACCCCTCCACTTT; CDR3aa: CASSNSNSPLHF; v_gene: TRBV7-2; abundance: once; d_gene: -; j_gene: TRBJ1-6
CDR3nt: TGTGCCACTTCCAGGGGGACCGGGGAGCTGTTTTTT; CDR3aa: CATSRGTGELFF; v_gene: TRBV25-1; abundance: -; d_gene: TRBD1; j_gene: TRBJ2-2
CDR3nt: TGCAGCGTTGGAGACCCGGGACAGGGGTATGGCTACACCTTC; CDR3aa: CSVGDPGQGYGYTF; v_gene: TRBV29-1; abundance: -; d_gene: TRBD1; j_gene: TRBJ1-2
CDR3nt: TGTGCCAGCAGTTACTCGAGAGGGGGAGGGAATAGCAATCAGCCCCAGCATTTT; CDR3aa: CASSYSRGGGNSNQPQHF; v_gene: TRBV6-2/TRBV6-3; abundance: -; d_gene: -; j_gene: TRBJ1-5
CDR3nt: TGCGCCAGCAGCTTCACAGGGCCCTCTGGAAACACCATATATTTT; CDR3aa: CASSFTGPSGNTIYF; v_gene: TRBV5-1; abundance: -; d_gene: -; j_gene: TRBJ1-3
CDR3nt: TGTGCCAGCTCATCAGGGTTGGCCACTGAAGCTTTCTTT; CDR3aa: CASSSGLATEAFF; v_gene: TRBV18; abundance: -; d_gene: -; j_gene: TRBJ1-1
CDR3nt: TGTGCCTGGAGTCCCGGGACACGAAACACCATATATTTT; CDR3aa: CAWSPGTRNTIYF; v_gene: TRBV30; abundance: -; d_gene: -; j_gene: TRBJ1-3
CDR3nt: TGTGCCAGCAGCGGGACTAGCGGGGATACAGATACGCAGTATTTT; CDR3aa: CASSGTSGDTDTQYF; v_gene: TRBV14; abundance: -; d_gene: TRBD2; j_gene: TRBJ2-3
CDR3nt: TGTGCCATCGGGCAGGGGGCAAATTCACCCCTCCACTTT; CDR3aa: CAIGQGANSPLHF; v_gene: TRBV10-3; abundance: -; d_gene: TRBD1; j_gene: TRBJ1-6
CDR3nt: TGTGCCACCAGCAGAGTGGGGACACCTAACTATGGCTACACCTTC; CDR3aa: CATSRVGTPNYGYTF; v_gene: TRBV15; abundance: once; d_gene: -; j_gene: TRBJ1-2
CDR3nt: TGTGCCAGCAGTCCCCAGCCAGGGGGTAAGAATGGCTACACCTTC; CDR3aa: CASSPQPGGKNGYTF; v_gene: TRBV6-2/TRBV6-3; abundance: few; d_gene: TRBD1; j_gene: TRBJ1-2
CDR3nt: TGTGCCAGCAGCAGGACTAGCGGGAGCTCCTACAATGAGCAGTTCTTC; CDR3aa: CASSRTSGSSYNEQFF; v_gene: TRBV9; abundance: -; d_gene: TRBD2; j_gene: TRBJ2-1
CDR3nt: TGTGCCAGCAGCGTAGGACAGCAAGAGACCCAGTACTTC; CDR3aa: CASSVGQQETQYF; v_gene: TRBV9; abundance: -; d_gene: -; j_gene: TRBJ2-5
CDR3nt: TGCAGTGCTAGTCCTAGCGGGGGGCAAGAGACCCAGTACTTC; CDR3aa: CSASPSGGQETQYF; v_gene: TRBV20-1; abundance: -; d_gene: TRBD2; j_gene: TRBJ2-5
CDR3nt: TGCGCCAGCAGCTTAACAGGGGGCTACACCGGGGAGCTGTTTTTT; CDR3aa: CASSLTGGYTGELFF; v_gene: TRBV5-1; abundance: -; d_gene: TRBD1; j_gene: TRBJ2-2
CDR3nt: TGTGCCAGTTATAACTATGGCTACACCTTC; CDR3aa: CASYNYGYTF; v_gene: TRBV6-5; abundance: -; d_gene: -; j_gene: TRBJ1-2
CDR3nt: TGTGCCAGCAGCCAAGATCTAGTAGCGGGGGCGTACGAGCAGTACTTC; CDR3aa: CASSQDLVAGAYEQYF; v_gene: TRBV3-1/TRBV3-2; abundance: -; d_gene: TRBD2; j_gene: TRBJ2-7
CDR3nt: TGTGCCAGCAGGAAGACAGCCCAAGAGACCCAGTACTTC; CDR3aa: CASRKTAQETQYF; v_gene: TRBV6-5; abundance: -; d_gene: -; j_gene: TRBJ2-5
CDR3nt: TGTGCCAGCAGCCAAGGACAGGGGACTAACGCTTTCTTT; CDR3aa: CASSQGQGTNAFF; v_gene: TRBV9; abundance: -; d_gene: TRBD1; j_gene: TRBJ1-1
CDR3nt: TGCGCCAGCAGCCTCCGGACTAGCGGGGGCACAGATACGCAGTATTTT; CDR3aa: CASSLRTSGGTDTQYF; v_gene: TRBV5-1; abundance: -; d_gene: TRBD2; j_gene: TRBJ2-3
CDR3nt: TGCAGCGCTGTGACAGGGGGCTATGGCTACACCTTC; CDR3aa: CSAVTGGYGYTF; v_gene: TRBV29-1; abundance: -; d_gene: TRBD1; j_gene: TRBJ1-2
CDR3nt: TGTGCCAGCAGCGTTCTCCAGGGGAATTCGGCCCTCCACTTT; CDR3aa: CASSVLQGNSALHF; v_gene: TRBV3-1/TRBV3-2; abundance: few; d_gene: -; j_gene: TRBJ1-6
CDR3nt: TGTGCCAGCAGCCAATCTAGCGCGGGTGAGCAGTACTTC; CDR3aa: CASSQSSAGEQYF; v_gene: TRBV5-4; abundance: -; d_gene: -; j_gene: TRBJ2-7
CDR3nt: TGCAGCGTCCGGGACTTCCCTCAGGGACATGGCTACACCTTC; CDR3aa: CSVRDFPQGHGYTF; v_gene: TRBV29-1; abundance: -; d_gene: -; j_gene: TRBJ1-2
CDR3nt: TGTGCCAGCAGCCACGACCGGGACAGGGGCGAGCAGTACTTC; CDR3aa: CASSHDRDRGEQYF; v_gene: TRBV13; abundance: -; d_gene: TRBD1; j_gene: TRBJ2-7
CDR3nt: TGTGCCAGCAGCCACCCCGGGATGAGGAGAACAGATACGCAGTATTTT; CDR3aa: CASSHPGMRRTDTQYF; v_gene: TRBV4-2; abundance: -; d_gene: -; j_gene: TRBJ2-3
CDR3nt: TGTGCCAGCAGCCTAACTAGCGGCCATACGCAGTATTTT; CDR3aa: CASSLTSGHTQYF; v_gene: TRBV3-1/TRBV3-2; abundance: -; d_gene: TRBD2; j_gene: TRBJ2-3
CDR3nt: TGTGCCAGTAGTATCGGGGAATGGGGAAACACCATATATTTT; CDR3aa: CASSIGEWGNTIYF; v_gene: TRBV19; abundance: -; d_gene: -; j_gene: TRBJ1-3
CDR3nt: TGTGCCAGTAGTATTAGGGGGACACCTTACACCGGGGAGCTGTTTTTT; CDR3aa: CASSIRGTPYTGELFF; v_gene: TRBV19; abundance: -; d_gene: -; j_gene: TRBJ2-2
CDR3nt: TGTGCCAGCAGCTTCCAGGGGGCTGACTCCGCGAGCAAGTACTTC; CDR3aa: CASSFQGADSASKYF; v_gene: TRBV5-6; abundance: -; d_gene: TRBD1; j_gene: TRBJ2-7
CDR3nt: TGCGCCAGCAGCCACCCGGACAGGGGTTCTTACGAGCAGTACTTC; CDR3aa: CASSHPDRGSYEQYF; v_gene: TRBV4-1; abundance: -; d_gene: TRBD1; j_gene: TRBJ2-7
CDR3nt: TGTGCCAGTATGGGACTAGCGGGAGGGGAGACCCAGTACTTC; CDR3aa: CASMGLAGGETQYF; v_gene: TRBV19; abundance: -; d_gene: TRBD2; j_gene: TRBJ2-5
CDR3nt: TGTGCCAGTAGTATAGGCGGGGTTAGCACAGATACGCAGTATTTT; CDR3aa: CASSIGGVSTDTQYF; v_gene: TRBV19; abundance: -; d_gene: -; j_gene: TRBJ2-3
CDR3nt: TGCGCCAGCAGCCCCTCGAACACTGAAGCTTTCTTT; CDR3aa: CASSPSNTEAFF; v_gene: TRBV5-1; abundance: -; d_gene: -; j_gene: TRBJ1-1
CDR3nt: TGTGCCAGCAGCTTACAGGGACTAGCATACAATGAGCAGTTCTTC; CDR3aa: CASSLQGLAYNEQFF; v_gene: TRBV7-2; abundance: -; d_gene: TRBD2; j_gene: TRBJ2-1
CDR3nt: TGTGCCACCCACCTCGTACAGGCGGCTTCCGAGCAGTACTTC; CDR3aa: CATHLVQAASEQYF; v_gene: TRBV2; abundance: -; d_gene: -; j_gene: TRBJ2-7
CDR3nt: TGTGCCAGCAGCATCCATGGACAGTTTGACAATGAGCAGTTCTTC; CDR3aa: CASSIHGQFDNEQFF; v_gene: TRBV14; abundance: -; d_gene: -; j_gene: TRBJ2-1
CDR3nt: TGTGCCAGCAAAGGGACAGTCAATTCACCCCTCCACTTT; CDR3aa: CASKGTVNSPLHF; v_gene: TRBV2; abundance: -; d_gene: TRBD1; j_gene: TRBJ1-6
CDR3nt: TGTGCCAGCAGTGACCCCGGGACAGGGACTTCCTACGAGCAGTACTTC; CDR3aa: CASSDPGTGTSYEQYF; v_gene: TRBV2; abundance: -; d_gene: TRBD1; j_gene: TRBJ2-7